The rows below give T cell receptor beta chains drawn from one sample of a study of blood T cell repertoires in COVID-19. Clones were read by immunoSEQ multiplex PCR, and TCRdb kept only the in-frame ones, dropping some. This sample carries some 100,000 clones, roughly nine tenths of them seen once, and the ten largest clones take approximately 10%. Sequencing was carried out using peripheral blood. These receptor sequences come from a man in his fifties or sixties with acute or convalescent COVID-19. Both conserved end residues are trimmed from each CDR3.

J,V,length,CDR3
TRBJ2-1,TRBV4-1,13,ASSLIGTSYNEQF
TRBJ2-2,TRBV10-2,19,ASKDPRIGTSVRSITGELF
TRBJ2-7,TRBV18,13,ASSPTGDPYYEQY
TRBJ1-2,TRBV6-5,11,ASTWDRGRYVT
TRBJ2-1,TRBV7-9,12,ASRHSGNRNEQF
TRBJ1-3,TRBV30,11,AWSSNSGNTIY
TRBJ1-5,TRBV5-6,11,ASSLGRAQPQH
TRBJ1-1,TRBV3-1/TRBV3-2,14,ASSQESVRVNTEAF
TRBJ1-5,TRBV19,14,ASRRGGGHSNQPQH
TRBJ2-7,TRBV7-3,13,ASSLSRTGAGEQY
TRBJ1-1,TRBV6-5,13,ASSYGLGDNTEAF
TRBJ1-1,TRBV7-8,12,ASSRTGKGTEAF
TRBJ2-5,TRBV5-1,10,ASSPEAETQY
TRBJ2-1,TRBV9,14,ASSGAKGLTYNEQF
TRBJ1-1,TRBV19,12,ASSKPGPGAEAF
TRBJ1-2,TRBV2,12,ASSRDTGRDGYT
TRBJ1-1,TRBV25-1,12,ASSEQGFDTEAF
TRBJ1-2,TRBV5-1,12,ASTLQDRAGGYT
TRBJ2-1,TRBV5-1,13,ASSLVTAGRPEQF
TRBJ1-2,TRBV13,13,ASSPAQGRHDGYT
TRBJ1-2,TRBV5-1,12,ASSLEPGPYGYT
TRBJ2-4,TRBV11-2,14,ASSLGQALAKNIQY
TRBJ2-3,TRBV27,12,ASRREVRADTQY
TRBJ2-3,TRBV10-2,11,ASYSPGTDTQY
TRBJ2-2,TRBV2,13,ASSGTGGGAGELF
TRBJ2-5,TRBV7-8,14,ASSLVGRGYGETQY
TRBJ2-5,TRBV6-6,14,ASSYSPWDIQETQY
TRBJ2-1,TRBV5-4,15,ASSEGLAGVPYNEQF
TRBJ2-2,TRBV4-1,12,ASSQQGGTGELF
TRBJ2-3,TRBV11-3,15,ASSLSGTGRSLDTQY
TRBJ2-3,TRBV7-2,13,ASSRGLAGTDTQY
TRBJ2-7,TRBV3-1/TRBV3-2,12,ASSLLAGGDEQY
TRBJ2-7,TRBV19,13,ASSIIRQGAYEQY
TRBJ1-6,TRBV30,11,AWNGGRNSPLH
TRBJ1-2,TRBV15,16,ATSRDRDRVVVDYGYT
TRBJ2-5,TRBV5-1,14,ASSAGLAGVRETQY
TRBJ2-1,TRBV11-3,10,ASSFDRDEQF
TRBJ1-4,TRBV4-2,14,ASSQSTGATNEKLF
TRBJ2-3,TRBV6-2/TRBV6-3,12,ASSRDRVSDTQY
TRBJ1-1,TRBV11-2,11,ASSLGTGSPAF
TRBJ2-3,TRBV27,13,ASSLSPGGLDTQY
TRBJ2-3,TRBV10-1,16,ASSERRGLAGRTDTQY
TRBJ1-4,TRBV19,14,ASSIGTGFTNEKLF
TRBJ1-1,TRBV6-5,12,ASGRADVNTEAF
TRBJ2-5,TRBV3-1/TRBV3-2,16,ASSQEGTSGRGMETQY